This TCR beta chain was found in a study of cytomegalovirus exposure and HLA in healthy donors. Turning to this clone: The antigen is undetermined.

Findings and caveats of the study: Per published reports, the classifier diagnosed cytomegalovirus status with high specificity and sensitivity.

Germline lookup yields CDR1 SGDLS and CDR2 YYNGEE. V was clipped by 0 bases and J by 7 bases; unmatched bases: 12. This CDR3 has 17 residues. Profiling relied on immunoSEQ multiplex PCR, and the TCRdb table lists in-frame clones only, not all of them. The data hold tens of thousands of clones, with more than 85% observed a single time. What was sequenced was PBMCs. This clonotype originated in a man between 18 and 35 years old in good health and CMV-seropositive. This chain links TRBV9 with TRBJ2-1; 8 bases match TRBD1. The CDR3 loop is CASSVGTGRFVWNEQFF. In nucleotides, the CDR3 is TGTGCCAGCAGCGTAGGGACAGGGCGTTTCGTGTGGAATGAGCAGTTCTTC.